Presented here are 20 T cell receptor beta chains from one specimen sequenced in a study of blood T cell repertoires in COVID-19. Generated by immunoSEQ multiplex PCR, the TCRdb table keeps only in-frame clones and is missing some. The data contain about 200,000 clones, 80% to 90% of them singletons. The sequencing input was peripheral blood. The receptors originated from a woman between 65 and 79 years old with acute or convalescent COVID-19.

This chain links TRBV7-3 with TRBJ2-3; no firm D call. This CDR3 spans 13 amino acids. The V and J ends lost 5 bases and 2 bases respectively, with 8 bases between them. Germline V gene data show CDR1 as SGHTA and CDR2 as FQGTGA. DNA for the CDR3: TGTGCCAGCAGCCCCTGGCCCACAGATACGCAGTATTTT. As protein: CASSPWPTDTQYF.

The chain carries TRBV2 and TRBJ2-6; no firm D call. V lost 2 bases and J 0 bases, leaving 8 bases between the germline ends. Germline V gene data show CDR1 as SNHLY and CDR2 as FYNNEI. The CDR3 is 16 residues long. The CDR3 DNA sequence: TGTGCCAGCAGTGAAATAGATGTCTCTGGGGCCAACGTCCTGACTTTC. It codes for CASSEIDVSGANVLTF.

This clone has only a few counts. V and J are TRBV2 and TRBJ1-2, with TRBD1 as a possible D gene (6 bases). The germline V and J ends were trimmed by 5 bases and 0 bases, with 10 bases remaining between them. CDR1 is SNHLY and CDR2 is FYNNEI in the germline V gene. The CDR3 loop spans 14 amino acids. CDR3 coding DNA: TGTGCCAGCAGTTGGGGGCTTACTAACTATGGCTACACCTTC. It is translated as CASSWGLTNYGYTF.

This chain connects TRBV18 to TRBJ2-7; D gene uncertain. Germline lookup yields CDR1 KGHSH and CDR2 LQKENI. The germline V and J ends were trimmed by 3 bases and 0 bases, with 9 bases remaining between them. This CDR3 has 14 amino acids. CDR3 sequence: CASSPFRSSYEQYF. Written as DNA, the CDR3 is TGTGCCAGCTCACCGTTTAGGAGCTCCTACGAGCAGTACTTC.

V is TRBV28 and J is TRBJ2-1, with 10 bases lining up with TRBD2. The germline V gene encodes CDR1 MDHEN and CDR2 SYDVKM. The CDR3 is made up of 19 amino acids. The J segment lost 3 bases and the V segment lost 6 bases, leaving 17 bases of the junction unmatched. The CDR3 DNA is TGTGCCAGCAGCCCGGCTAGCGGGAGTGTCGGAGGCCACTACAATGAGCAGTTCTTC. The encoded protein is CASSPASGSVGGHYNEQFF.

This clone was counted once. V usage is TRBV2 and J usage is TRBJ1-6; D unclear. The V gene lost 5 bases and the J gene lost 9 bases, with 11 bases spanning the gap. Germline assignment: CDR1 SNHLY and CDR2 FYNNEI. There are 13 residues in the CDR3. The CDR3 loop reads CASSKDTGSPLHF. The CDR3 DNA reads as TGTGCCAGCAGTAAAGATACGGGTTCACCCCTCCACTTT.

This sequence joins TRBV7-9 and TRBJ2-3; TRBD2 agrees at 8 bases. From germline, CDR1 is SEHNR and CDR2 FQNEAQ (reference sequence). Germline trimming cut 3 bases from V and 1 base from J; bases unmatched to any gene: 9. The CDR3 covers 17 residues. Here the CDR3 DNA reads TGTGCCAGCAGCTTCTCCGCGGGGGGCGCAGGCACAGATACGCAGTATTTT. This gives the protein CASSFSAGGAGTDTQYF.

The CDR3 spells CASSQGQGSSYNEQFF. Here the CDR3 DNA reads TGCGCCAGCAGCCAGGGACAGGGGAGCTCCTACAATGAGCAGTTCTTC. This chain uses TRBV4-1 with TRBJ2-1; the match to TRBD1 covers 10 bases. CDR3 size: 16 residues. Germline CDR1 MGHRA, CDR2 YSYEKL. V shed 3 bases and J 0 bases; nucleotides not matched to a gene: 2.

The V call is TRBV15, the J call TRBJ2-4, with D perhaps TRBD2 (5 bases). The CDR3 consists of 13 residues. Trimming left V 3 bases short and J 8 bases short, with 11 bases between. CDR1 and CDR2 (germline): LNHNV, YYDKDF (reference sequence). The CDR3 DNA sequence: TGTGCCACCAGCAGTTTTCAAGCGGACATTCAGTACTTC. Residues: CATSSFQADIQYF.

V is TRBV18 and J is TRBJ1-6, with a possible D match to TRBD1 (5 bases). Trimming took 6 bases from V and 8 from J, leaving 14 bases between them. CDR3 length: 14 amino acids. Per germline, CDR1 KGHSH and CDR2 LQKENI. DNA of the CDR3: TGTGCCAGCTCCCCGGACACCCCAGATTCACCCCTCCACTTT. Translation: CASSPDTPDSPLHF. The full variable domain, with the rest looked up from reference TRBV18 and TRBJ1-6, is NAGVMQNPRHLVRRRGQEARLRCSPMKGHSHVYWYRQLPEEGLKFMVYLQKENIIDESGMPKERFSAEFPKEGPSILRIQQVVRGDSAAYFCASSPDTPDSPLHFGNGTRLTVT.

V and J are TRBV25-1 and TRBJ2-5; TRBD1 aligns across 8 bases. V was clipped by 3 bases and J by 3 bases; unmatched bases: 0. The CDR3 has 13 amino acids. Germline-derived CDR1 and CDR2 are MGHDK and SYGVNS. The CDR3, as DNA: TGTGCCAGCAGTGAGACAGGGGAAGAGACCCAGTACTTC. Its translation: CASSETGEETQYF.

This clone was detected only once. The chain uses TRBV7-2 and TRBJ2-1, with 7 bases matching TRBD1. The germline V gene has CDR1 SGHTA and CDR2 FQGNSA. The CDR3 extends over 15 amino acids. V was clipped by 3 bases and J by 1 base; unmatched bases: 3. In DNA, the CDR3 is TGTGCCAGCAGCTTTACAGGGGCGTCCTACAATGAGCAGTTCTTC. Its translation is CASSFTGASYNEQFF.

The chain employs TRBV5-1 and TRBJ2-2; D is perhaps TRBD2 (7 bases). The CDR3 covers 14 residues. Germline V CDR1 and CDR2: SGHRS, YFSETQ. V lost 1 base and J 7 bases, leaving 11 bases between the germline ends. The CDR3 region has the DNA TGCGCCAGCAGCTTGAGCGGGACAAGCGGGGAGCTGTTTTTT. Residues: CASSLSGTSGELFF.

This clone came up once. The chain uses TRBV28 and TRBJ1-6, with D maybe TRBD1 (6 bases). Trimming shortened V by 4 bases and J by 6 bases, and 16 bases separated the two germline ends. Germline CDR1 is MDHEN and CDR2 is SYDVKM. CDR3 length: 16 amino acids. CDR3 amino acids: CASSSVDRRSNSPLHF. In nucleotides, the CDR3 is TGTGCCAGCAGTTCAGTCGACAGGCGGTCTAATTCACCCCTCCACTTT. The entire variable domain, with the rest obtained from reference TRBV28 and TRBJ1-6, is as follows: DVKVTQSSRYLVKRTGEKVFLECVQDMDHENMFWYRQDPGLGLRLIYFSYDVKMKEKGDIPEGYSVSREKKERFSLILESASTNQTSMYLCASSSVDRRSNSPLHFGNGTRLTVT.

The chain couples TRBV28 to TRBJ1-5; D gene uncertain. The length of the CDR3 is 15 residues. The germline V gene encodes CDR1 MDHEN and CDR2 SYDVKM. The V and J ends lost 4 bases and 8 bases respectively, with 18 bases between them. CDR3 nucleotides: TGTGCCAGCAGTTCTCCCTCGGCTCTCGGGGAGCCCCAGCATTTT. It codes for CASSSPSALGEPQHF.

CDR3 in amino acids: CASSYAGAYEQYF. As DNA, the CDR3 is TGTGCCAGCAGTTACGCGGGGGCCTACGAGCAGTACTTC. V usage is TRBV6-5 and J usage is TRBJ2-7, with 7 bases fitting TRBD2. This CDR3 has 13 residues. Trimming at V came to 2 bases and at J to 2 bases, leaving 0 bases not matched to a gene. From germline, CDR1 is MNHEY and CDR2 SVGAGI.

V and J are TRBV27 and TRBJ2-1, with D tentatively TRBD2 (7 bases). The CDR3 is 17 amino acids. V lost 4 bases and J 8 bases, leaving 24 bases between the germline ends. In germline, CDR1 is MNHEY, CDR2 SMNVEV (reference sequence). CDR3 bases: TGTGCCAGCAGTTCCGGTTTAGGGGGAGGGCCGTTCGATGAGCAGTTCTTC. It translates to CASSSGLGGGPFDEQFF.

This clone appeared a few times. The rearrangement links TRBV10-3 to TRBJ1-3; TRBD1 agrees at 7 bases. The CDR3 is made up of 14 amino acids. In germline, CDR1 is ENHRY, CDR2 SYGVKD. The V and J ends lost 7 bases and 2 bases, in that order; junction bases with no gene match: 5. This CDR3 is CAITQTGAGNTIYF. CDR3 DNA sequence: TGTGCCATCACCCAAACAGGGGCTGGAAACACCATATATTTT.

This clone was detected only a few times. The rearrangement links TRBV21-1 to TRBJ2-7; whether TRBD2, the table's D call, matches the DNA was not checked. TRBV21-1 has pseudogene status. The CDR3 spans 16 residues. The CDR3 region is CASSTQEAGVTHEQYF. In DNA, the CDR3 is TGTGCCAGCAGCACCCAAGAAGCGGGAGTGACCCACGAGCAGTACTTC.

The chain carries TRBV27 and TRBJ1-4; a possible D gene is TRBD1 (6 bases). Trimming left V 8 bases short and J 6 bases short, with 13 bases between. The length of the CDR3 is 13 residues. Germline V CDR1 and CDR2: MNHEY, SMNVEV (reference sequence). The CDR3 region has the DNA TGTGCCAGCGGGGGCAGGGAACATGAAAAACTGTTTTTT. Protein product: CASGGREHEKLFF.